Each of the 6 T cell receptor beta chains below was sequenced from the same sample in a study of T cells in Graves' hyperthyroidism and ophthalmopathy (dated by TCRdb to between 2019 and 2020). The method behind the library was multiplex PCR. Instrument used: Illumina HiSeq 2000. Amplification of TCR beta CDR3 regions was carried out from RNA transcripts. The TCR CDR3 was subjected to a first round of RT-PCR using the HTBI primer set and the Qiagen OneStep RT-PCR kit. The raw public reads went through TCRdb reprocessing: fastp at Q25, MiXCR clone calling, in-frame beta chains kept. One record per CDR3 amino acid sequence lists the most common genes and DNA. The sample has hundreds of thousands of distinct CDR3 sequences on record, about 15% of them singletons. The ten most abundant clones make up approximately 4.3% of the sample. What was sequenced was blood. The receptors were sampled from a woman aged 40 to 49 with Graves' ophthalmopathy.

Many counts were recorded for this clonotype. The chain combines TRBV2 with TRBJ1-2; D is unresolved. CDR3 length: 13 amino acids. V lost 0 bases, J lost 8 bases, and 10 bases lay in between. The germline V gene encodes CDR1 SNHLY and CDR2 FYNNEI. Written as DNA, the CDR3 is TGTGCCAGCAGTGAAGCGCCTGGGGTCGGCTACACCTTC. Its translation is CASSEAPGVGYTF. The whole variable domain, remainder taken from reference TRBV2 and TRBJ1-2, is EPEVTQTPSHQVTQMGQEVILRCVPISNHLYFYWYRQILGQKVEFLVSFYNNEISEKSEIFDDQFSVERPDGSNFTLKIRSTKLEDSAMYFCASSEAPGVGYTFGSGTRLTVV.

This clonotype has a count of ten or more. The genes are TRBV6-2 or TRBV6-3 and TRBJ2-7; a possible D gene is TRBD2 (7 bases). Trimming stripped 0 bases from V and 3 bases from J, with 15 bases between. The CDR3 length is 16 residues. Germline V lookup: CDR1 MNHEY, CDR2 SVGEGT. This CDR3 reads CASSYSVGEGHYEQYF. The DNA for the CDR3 is TGTGCCAGCAGTTACTCGGTCGGGGAGGGACACTACGAGCAGTACTTC.

Turning to this clonotype: As the CDR3 is not closed by the conserved phenylalanine or tryptophan, this likely results from a read error. The V gene is TRBV2, the J gene TRBJ2-2; D perhaps matches TRBD2 (6 bases). V dropped 3 bases and J dropped 4 bases, with 15 bases sitting between them. Germline assignment: CDR1 SNHLY and CDR2 FYNNEI. The CDR3 consists of 16 residues. DNA for the CDR3: TGTGCCAGCAGTGAGGACTATTTTAGCTCCACCGGGGAGCTGTTTCTT. Its protein is CASSEDYFSSTGELFL.

This clonotype was observed at least ten times. The chain couples TRBV7-2 to TRBJ2-6, with a weak D call TRBD2 (6 bases). Trimming removed 1 base at V and 4 bases at J, with 8 bases between. Germline assignment: CDR1 SGHTA and CDR2 FQGNSA. The CDR3 totals 15 residues. In DNA form, the CDR3 reads TGTGCCAGCAGCTTAGTGGCGGGAGGGGCCAACGTCCTGACTTTC. Amino acids: CASSLVAGGANVLTF.

This clonotype was counted many times. The chain is built from TRBV29-1 and TRBJ2-7; perhaps D is TRBD1 or TRBD2 (6 bases each). The CDR3 has 15 amino acids. With 4 bases removed from V and 0 bases from J, the gap between germline ends came to 16 bases. Germline V gene data show CDR1 as SQVTM and CDR2 as ANQGSEA. The CDR3 nucleotides read TGCAGCGTTGGGGGGCGGGATAAGGGCTCCTACGAGCAGTACTTC. This codes for CSVGGRDKGSYEQYF.

This clonotype has a count of ten or more. V and J are TRBV19 and TRBJ2-7; 7 nucleotides match TRBD2. The trim removed 5 bases at V and 6 bases at J, leaving 7 bases unmatched. CDR1 is LNHDA, CDR2 SQIVND, per germline (reference sequence). CDR3 length: 13 amino acids. CDR3: CASSGEGWGEQYF. DNA for the CDR3: TGTGCCAGTAGTGGGGAGGGTTGGGGCGAGCAGTACTTC.